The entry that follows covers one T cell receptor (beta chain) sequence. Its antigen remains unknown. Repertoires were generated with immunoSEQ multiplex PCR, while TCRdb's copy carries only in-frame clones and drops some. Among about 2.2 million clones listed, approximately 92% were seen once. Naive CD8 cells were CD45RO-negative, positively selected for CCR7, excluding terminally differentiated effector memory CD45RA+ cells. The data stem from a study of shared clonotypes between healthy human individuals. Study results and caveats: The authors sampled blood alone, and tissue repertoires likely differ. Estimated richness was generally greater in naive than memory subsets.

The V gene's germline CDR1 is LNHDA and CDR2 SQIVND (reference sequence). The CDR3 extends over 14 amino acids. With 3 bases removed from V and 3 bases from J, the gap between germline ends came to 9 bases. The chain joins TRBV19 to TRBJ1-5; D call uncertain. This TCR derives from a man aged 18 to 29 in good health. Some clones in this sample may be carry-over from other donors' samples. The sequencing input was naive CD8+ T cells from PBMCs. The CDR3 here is CASSMYSVNQPQHF. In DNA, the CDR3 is TGTGCCAGTAGTATGTACAGCGTCAATCAGCCCCAGCATTTT.